This TCR beta chain was identified in a study of PD-L1 blockade in urothelial cancer (dated by TCRdb to the late 2010s). With respect to the entire study: Therapy was started at some point between 2012 and 2014 for all patients, and atezolizumab 1,200 mg was administered intravenously every 3 weeks. TCR sequencing covered pretreatment tumor samples and matched, serially collected peripheral blood taken before and after atezolizumab treatment. Nine patients reached durable clinical benefit, while 15 to 20 patients did not. Approximately 29 patients had pretreatment blood TCR-seq, some 25 had at least one posttreatment blood collection, and some 25 had tumor TCR-seq. The study, an exploratory multi-omic analysis, examined somatic, immune and clinical correlates of response to PD-L1 blockade with atezolizumab in urothelial cancer. In the same patients who had TCR sequencing, pretreatment tumors also underwent whole exome sequencing and RNA sequencing. An ECOG performance status of 0 or 1 was recorded for the patients, and 0 to 3 prior chemotherapy regimens had been received by the patients. Durable clinical benefit meant progression-free survival longer than 6 months, and TCR features were also tested against progression-free and overall survival. Blood samples gave median yields of approximately 130,000 T cells and tens of thousands of unique TCRs, along with a median clonality of approximately 0.084. About 90% of the roughly 30 patients were males with bladder-origin urothelial cancer, and 18 of 29 reported a prior smoking history. Blood samples were analyzed at two time points: 3 weeks after treatment start (second dose) and 6 weeks after treatment start.

The cohort included roughly 29 patients with locally advanced or metastatic urothelial carcinoma who were treated at Memorial Sloan Kettering on a trial protocol. Peripheral blood mononuclear cells were collected pretreatment and during treatment, at between 1 and 8 total time points per patient. The Qiagen DNeasy Blood extraction kit was used to purify genomic DNA from total PBMCs and from tumor samples. PBMCs were collected pretreatment and during treatment and were isolated and stored as previously described. About this clone: Its binding antigen is unknown. Nothing much larger sits one base from this clone, and base qualities are not available.

General study outcomes and caveats: Small sample size (n ≈ 30) and many exploratory analyses mean the results are intended to be hypothesis-generating. Among patients with durable benefit, tumor-associated TCR clones showed greater expansion in peripheral blood 3 weeks after treatment started (n ≈ 20, p = 0.022). A pretreatment peripheral blood TCR clonality below the median was linked to improved progression-free and overall survival.

V is cut by 6 bases and J by 8 bases, and the space between the germline ends is 14 bases. The CDR3, from cysteine to phenylalanine, totals 14 residues. CDR3 DNA only is kept here, 42 bases in frame from base 1. CDR1 and CDR2, per the germline V gene (reference sequence), are MNHNY and SVGAGI. To estimate absolute template abundance from read counts, synthetic TCR analog templates were spiked into each PCR. The immunoSEQ assay used bias-controlled V and J gene primers to amplify TCRbeta CDR3 regions from genomic DNA. Sequencing of rearranged TCRbeta segments was performed at approximately 20X coverage. Per the original workflow: Sequencing errors were corrected by clustering, and CDR3s were annotated against IMGT so that V, D and J genes could be assigned. Only productive TCRbeta rearrangements were used in downstream analyses, excluding out-of-frame or stop-codon sequences. Clonality was computed as one minus Shannon entropy normalized by the log of the number of unique productive sequences. Clones differing between time points or between blood and tumor were identified using Fisher's exact test with Benjamini-Hochberg correction, with an adjusted p below 0.01 applied as the threshold. This immuneACCESS table, as held by TCRdb, lists in-frame sequences with V and J called but not all clones. Of the missing ones, under half trace to an unresolved V gene in checked studies; the others have no known cause. V, J and clone size were drawn from that table, and D and trimming were deduced from the DNA. This sample comprises tens of thousands of clones, around 82% of them detected only once. The ten largest clones represent roughly 3.1% of the sample.

The chain couples TRBV6-6 to TRBJ1-6; the D region possibly corresponds to TRBD1 (6 bases align). This receptor was identified in a man in his 70s with urothelial cancer. The starting material was PBMCs, obtained around atezolizumab (anti-PD-L1) treatment. The DNA sequence follows: TGTGCCAGCAGCTTTGGACAGAATGATTCACCCCTCCACTTT. This translates into CASSFGQNDSPLHF.